This TCR beta chain was captured by sequencing in a study of shared clonotypes between healthy human individuals. Study observations and caveats: Among donors, clonotype sharing was expected to be affected by sequencing depth.

Points on this clone: Antigen specificity is unknown.

The split of CD4+ cells yielded CD45RA+ naive and CD45RA-negative memory subsets. The deep-level immunoSEQ assay was used. Produced via immunoSEQ multiplex PCR; TCRdb's table is partial and in-frame only. The repertoire consists of 400,000 to 600,000 clones, with approximately 94% occurring once and the leading ten covering about 0.059%. Sequenced sample: naive CD4+ T cells sorted from blood. Subset defined: CD45RA+ positively selected. This sequence was found in a woman aged 25 to 39 in good health.

The CDR3 nucleotides read TGTGCCAGCTCACTAACGGAGAGTGGACAGGGGAGCACCGGGGAGCTGTTTTTT. Its translation: CASSLTESGQGSTGELFF. This chain connects TRBV18 to TRBJ2-2; 9 nucleotides line up with TRBD1. J lost 4 bases, V lost 4 bases, and 13 bases had no gene match. Germline assignment: CDR1 KGHSH and CDR2 LQKENI. CDR3 length equals 18 residues.